Given below is one T cell receptor (beta chain) in context. The V gene's germline CDR1 is SGHRS and CDR2 YFSETQ. This CDR3 is 13 amino acids long. V lost 4 bases and J lost 5; bases outside the gene matches: 5. Authors' data handling: Counts of nucleated cells, estimated from reference gene primer amplification, were obtained. Some clones are missing from TCRdb's copy, which holds only in-frame ones; the method was immunoSEQ multiplex PCR. D and trimming come from the DNA, and the V and J calls and clone size come from that table. The sample consists of 180,000 or so clones, more than 85% of them appearing once. The source of the sample is a study of blood T cell repertoires in COVID-19. Study in general: Some COVID-19 samples were acute and others convalescent; all came from the United States, Italy and Spain. Sources were T cells, B-cell-depleted T cells, or PBMCs; the material itself was cDNA or gDNA.

The clonotype comes from a woman aged 25 to 45 with active or convalescent COVID-19. V usage is TRBV5-1 and J usage is TRBJ2-7; 8 nucleotides agree with TRBD1. Sequencing input: peripheral blood. Written as DNA, the CDR3 is TGCGCCAGCAGCCCCGGACAGGGAGACGAGCAGTACTTC. Translating gives CASSPGQGDEQYF.